A selection of T cell receptor beta chains follows, all from one sample in a study of T cell responses to AZD1222 COVID-19 vaccine. The repertoire was sequenced with immunoSEQ multiplex PCR; TCRdb's copy has only in-frame clones and lacks some. The profile shows under 200,000 clones, 88% of them singletons. Here the sequenced sample was peripheral blood, taken 28 days after the second AZD1222 dose. The receptors derive from an adult who received the AZD1222 COVID-19 vaccine. Each CDR3 is given with its conserved first and last residue. The order of the fields is J gene, CDR3 length, V gene, D gene, clone size, CDR3 protein, CDR3 DNA. A D gene is named only where the DNA matches it firmly. Only part of the rows carry a size: once, few, many, or a class if the clone is expanded.

>TRBJ2-5|16|TRBV9|.|.
CASSSRSGLAIETQYF
TGTGCCAGCAGTTCCCGTAGTGGCCTAGCTATCGAGACCCAGTACTTC
>TRBJ2-7|12|TRBV19|.|.
CASSIVPGEQYF
TGTGCCAGTAGTATAGTTCCGGGTGAGCAGTACTTC
>TRBJ1-2|13|TRBV6-2/TRBV6-3|.|.
CASSTAGEYGYTF
TGTGCCAGCAGTACTGCGGGGGAGTATGGCTACACCTTC
>TRBJ1-1|15|TRBV16|.|.
CASSQRAGRNTEAFF
TGTGCCAGCAGCCAAAGGGCGGGGAGAAACACTGAAGCTTTCTTT
>TRBJ1-1|14|TRBV19|.|few
CASSRTRGDTEAFF
TGTGCCAGTAGTAGGACCAGGGGAGACACTGAAGCTTTCTTT
>TRBJ2-5|15|TRBV3-1/TRBV3-2|.|once
CASSPPGGLQETQYF
TGTGCCAGCAGCCCGCCCGGCGGCCTCCAAGAGACCCAGTACTTC
>TRBJ1-5|17|TRBV6-2/TRBV6-3|TRBD1|.
CASSYGQGANSNQPQHF
TGTGCCAGCAGTTACGGACAGGGAGCGAATAGCAATCAGCCCCAGCATTTT
>TRBJ2-1|17|TRBV3-1/TRBV3-2|TRBD2|.
CASSHLMRLAGIDEQFF
TGTGCCAGCAGCCATCTGATGAGGCTAGCGGGAATTGATGAGCAGTTCTTC
>TRBJ2-7|11|TRBV5-1|.|many
CASSLEYEQYF
TGCGCCAGCAGCTTGGAGTACGAGCAGTACTTC
>TRBJ2-1|14|TRBV5-1|TRBD2|once
CASSPRLAGGEQFF
TGCGCCAGCAGCCCCCGACTAGCGGGGGGTGAGCAGTTCTTC
>TRBJ1-1|13|TRBV6-5|.|.
CASSRRRNTEAFF
TGTGCCAGCAGTCGCAGGAGGAACACTGAAGCTTTCTTT
>TRBJ2-7|16|TRBV4-3|TRBD2|.
CASSRAGTSGGYEQYF
TGCGCCAGCAGCCGAGCCGGGACTAGCGGGGGCTACGAGCAGTACTTC
>TRBJ2-1|15|TRBV20-1|TRBD2|.
CSASLAGLSYNEQFF
TGCAGTGCTAGTCTAGCGGGACTATCCTACAATGAGCAGTTCTTC
>TRBJ2-1|13|TRBV10-3|.|.
CAIGTLGYNEQFF
TGTGCCATCGGGACCTTGGGGTACAATGAGCAGTTCTTC
>TRBJ2-1|14|TRBV15|TRBD2|.
CATTPLAGRDEQFF
TGTGCCACCACCCCACTAGCGGGGCGGGATGAGCAGTTCTTC
>TRBJ2-3|15|TRBV14|TRBD2|.
CASSNLAGYTDTQYF
TGTGCCAGCAGCAACCTAGCGGGATACACAGATACGCAGTATTTT
>TRBJ2-7|14|TRBV21-1|.|once
CASSGERDCYEQYF
TGTGCCAGCAGCGGAGAGCGGGACTGCTACGAGCAGTACTTC
>TRBJ1-2|15|TRBV19|.|.
CASSPGGIENYGYTF
TGTGCCAGTAGCCCTGGGGGTATTGAGAACTATGGCTACACCTTC
>TRBJ2-1|15|TRBV14|.|.
CASSQTGTSYNEQFF
TGTGCCAGCAGCCAAACAGGTACCTCCTACAATGAGCAGTTCTTC
>TRBJ2-3|14|TRBV7-3|.|.
CASSSSGRTDTQYF
TGTGCCAGCAGCTCCTCTGGTCGCACAGATACGCAGTATTTT
>TRBJ1-1|15|TRBV4-3|.|.
CASSQDDRRNTEAFF
TGCGCCAGCAGCCAAGATGACAGACGCAATACCGAAGCTTTCTTT
>TRBJ2-7|15|TRBV6-2/TRBV6-3|TRBD2|.
CASSYSAGGPKEQYF
TGTGCCAGCAGTTACTCGGCGGGAGGCCCTAAAGAGCAGTACTTC
>TRBJ2-2|14|TRBV6-5|TRBD1|.
CASSNTGVTGELFF
TGTGCCAGCAGTAACACAGGGGTCACCGGGGAGCTGTTTTTT
>TRBJ2-5|10|TRBV20-1|.|.
CSALRETQYF
TGCAGTGCTCTTCGGGAGACCCAGTACTTC
>TRBJ2-1|13|TRBV5-4|.|.
CASSPPSYNEQFF
TGTGCCAGCAGCCCCCCTTCCTACAATGAGCAGTTCTTC
>TRBJ2-7|12|TRBV6-5|.|.
CASIRDNYEQYF
TGTGCCAGCATTAGAGACAACTACGAGCAGTACTTC
>TRBJ2-6|16|TRBV2|.|.
CASSVGRGSGANVLTF
TGTGCCAGCAGTGTGGGCAGGGGTTCTGGGGCCAACGTCCTGACTTTC
>TRBJ2-1|16|TRBV7-3|TRBD2|once
CASSLKGAGVRDEQFF
TGTGCCAGCAGCTTAAAAGGAGCGGGAGTCAGGGATGAGCAGTTCTTC
>TRBJ2-7|15|TRBV7-2|TRBD2|.
CASSLAGGPEYEQYF
TGTGCCAGCAGCTTAGCGGGAGGGCCTGAGTACGAGCAGTACTTC
>TRBJ1-4|15|TRBV6-5|TRBD1|.
CASSYSRTGDEKLFF
TGTGCCAGCAGTTACTCGCGGACAGGAGATGAAAAACTGTTTTTT